This T cell receptor beta chain stems from a study of metastatic and nonmetastatic thyroid tumors. TCRdb reprocessed the PCR reads via MiXCR. The sample contains about 13,000 clones, 25% to 40% of which appear only once. Germline CDR1 is SGHNT and CDR2 is YENEEA. V lost 7 bases and J lost 2; bases outside the gene matches: 8. The CDR3 runs to 14 residues. No treatment of any kind had been given to any patient before thyroid surgery. What was sequenced was tumor tissue. This rearrangement joins TRBV11-3 to TRBJ2-7; 7 bases are a match to TRBD2. The origin of this receptor is a male donor with papillary thyroid cancer or a benign thyroid nodule (not recorded which). Some clones in this sample may be carry-over from other donors' samples. The chain's CDR3 is CASNPGGGAYEQYF. Here the CDR3 DNA reads TGTGCCAGCAACCCGGGAGGTGGGGCCTACGAGCAGTACTTC.